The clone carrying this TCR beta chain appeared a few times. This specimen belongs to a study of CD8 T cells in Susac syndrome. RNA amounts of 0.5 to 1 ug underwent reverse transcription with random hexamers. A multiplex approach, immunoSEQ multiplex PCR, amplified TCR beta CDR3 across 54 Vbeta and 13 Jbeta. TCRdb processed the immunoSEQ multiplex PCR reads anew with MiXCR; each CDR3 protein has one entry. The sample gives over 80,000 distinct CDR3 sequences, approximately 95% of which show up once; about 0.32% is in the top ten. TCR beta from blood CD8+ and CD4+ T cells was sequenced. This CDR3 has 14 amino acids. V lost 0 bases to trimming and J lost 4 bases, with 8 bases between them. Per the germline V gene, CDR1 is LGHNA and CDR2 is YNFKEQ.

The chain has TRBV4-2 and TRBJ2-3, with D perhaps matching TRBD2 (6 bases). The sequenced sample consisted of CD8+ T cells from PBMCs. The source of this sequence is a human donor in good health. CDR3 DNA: TGTGCCAGCAGCCAAGAGGGGGGACCAGATACGCAGTATTTT. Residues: CASSQEGGPDTQYF.